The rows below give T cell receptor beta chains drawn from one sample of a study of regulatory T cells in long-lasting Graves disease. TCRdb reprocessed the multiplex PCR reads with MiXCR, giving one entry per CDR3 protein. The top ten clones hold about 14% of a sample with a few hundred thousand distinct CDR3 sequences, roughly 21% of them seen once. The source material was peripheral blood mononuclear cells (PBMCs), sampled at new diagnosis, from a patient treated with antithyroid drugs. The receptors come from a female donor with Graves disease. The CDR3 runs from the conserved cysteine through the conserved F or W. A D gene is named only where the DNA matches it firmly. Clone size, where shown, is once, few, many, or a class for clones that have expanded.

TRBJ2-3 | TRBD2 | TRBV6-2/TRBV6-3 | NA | TGTGCCAGCAGAGCCGCCGGGACTAGCGGGCGAAGCACAGATACGCAGTATTTT | CASRAAGTSGRSTDTQYF
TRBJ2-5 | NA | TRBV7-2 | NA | TGTGCCAGCAGCTTAGACGGACTGGGAGAAGAGACCCAGTACTTC | CASSLDGLGEETQYF
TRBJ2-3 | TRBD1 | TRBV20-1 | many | TGCAGTGCTAGCGGGGACAGGGTACTAGATACGCAGTATTTT | CSASGDRVLDTQYF
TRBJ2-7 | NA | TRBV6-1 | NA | TGTGCCAGCAGTAATCCAGGGGGGGGCTCCCACGAGCAGTACTTC | CASSNPGGGSHEQYF
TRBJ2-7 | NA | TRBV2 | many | TGTGCCTTCCTCTGGACAGAGCCCTACGAGCAGTACTTC | CAFLWTEPYEQYF
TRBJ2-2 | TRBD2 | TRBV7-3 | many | TGTGCCAGCAGCATAACTAGCGGGACCCCCGGGGAGCTGTTTTTT | CASSITSGTPGELFF
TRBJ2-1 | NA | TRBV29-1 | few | TGCAGCGTTGAACCGGAGTTCTTC | CSVEPEFF
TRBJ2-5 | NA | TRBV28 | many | TGTGCCAGCAGTTTATTTGTAGCTAATGGAGAGACCCAGTACTTC | CASSLFVANGETQYF
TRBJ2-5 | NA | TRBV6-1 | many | TGTGCCAGCAGTACGCCTCCCGTCCAAGAGACCCAGTACTTC | CASSTPPVQETQYF
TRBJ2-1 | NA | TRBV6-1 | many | TGTGCCAGCAAGGGGGCGCGGAGGGAGTTGTCCTACAATGAGCAGTTCTTC | CASKGARRELSYNEQFF
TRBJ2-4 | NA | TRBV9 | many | TGTGCCAGCAGCGTAGGTGGGGGGACCAAAAACATTCAGTACTTC | CASSVGGGTKNIQYF
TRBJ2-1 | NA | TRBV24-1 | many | TGTGCCACCAGTGATTGGGGTCTCTTCTACAATGAGCAGTTCTTC | CATSDWGLFYNEQFF
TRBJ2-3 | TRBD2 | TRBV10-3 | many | TGTGCCATCAGTGATAGGACTAGCGGGGGTGGATCCACAGATACGCAGTATTTT | CAISDRTSGGGSTDTQYF
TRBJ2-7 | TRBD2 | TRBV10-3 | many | TGTGCCATCAGGTCAGGGACTAGCGGATCCTACGAGCAGTACTTC | CAIRSGTSGSYEQYF
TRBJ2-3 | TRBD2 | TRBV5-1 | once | TGCGCCAGCAGCTTGGGACTAGCGGGAGGGCCATCCGCAGATACGCAGTATTTT | CASSLGLAGGPSADTQYF
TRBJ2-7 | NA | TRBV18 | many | TGTGCCAGCTCACCATCTGCGGATGAGCAGTACTTC | CASSPSADEQYF
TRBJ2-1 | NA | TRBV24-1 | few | TGTGCCACCAGTGATTTGGACAATGAGCAGTTCTTC | CATSDLDNEQFF
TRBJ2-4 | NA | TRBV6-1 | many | TGTGCCAGCAGCTTAACAAGACTAGCCAAAAACATTCAGTACTTC | CASSLTRLAKNIQYF
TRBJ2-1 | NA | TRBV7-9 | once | TGTGCCAGCAGCTTTAACGGTGAGCAGTTCTTC | CASSFNGEQFF
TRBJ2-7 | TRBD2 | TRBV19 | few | TGTGCCAGTAGCCATAGCGGGAGGAGCGAGCAGTACTTC | CASSHSGRSEQYF
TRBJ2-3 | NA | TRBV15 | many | TGTGCCACCAGCACTCGCCGGTCCACAGATACGCAGTATTTT | CATSTRRSTDTQYF
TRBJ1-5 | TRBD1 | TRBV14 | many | TGTGCCAGCAGCCATCATTACGAGGGGGCATGGCAGCCCCAGCATTTT | CASSHHYEGAWQPQHF
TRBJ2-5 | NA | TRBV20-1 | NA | TGCAGTGCTTCGAGCGAGAGAGAGACCCAGTACTTC | CSASSERETQYF
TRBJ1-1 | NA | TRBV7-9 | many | TGTGCCAGCAGCCATAACGATCTTACAGGAAACACTGAAGCTTTCTTT | CASSHNDLTGNTEAFF
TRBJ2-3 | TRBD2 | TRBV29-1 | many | TGCAGCGTTGTTAGCGGGACAGATACGCAGTATTTT | CSVVSGTDTQYF
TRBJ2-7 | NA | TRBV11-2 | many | TGTGCCAGCAGCTCGCAGCGGGGACAAGTCCACGAGCAGTACTTC | CASSSQRGQVHEQYF
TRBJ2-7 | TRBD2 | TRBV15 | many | TGTGCCACCAGCAGAGGTATCGAGCGGGGCATCTACGAGCAGTACTTC | CATSRGIERGIYEQYF
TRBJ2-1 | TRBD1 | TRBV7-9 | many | TGTGCCAGCAGCGACAGGGAATCTTACAATGAGCAGTTCTTC | CASSDRESYNEQFF
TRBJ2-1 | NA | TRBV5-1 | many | TGCGCCAGCAGCTTGGAGAGGGGGTCAAATGAGCAGTTCTTC | CASSLERGSNEQFF
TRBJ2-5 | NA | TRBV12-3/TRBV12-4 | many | TGTGCCAGCAGTCATTACAGGGGGGGAGAGACCCAGTACTTC | CASSHYRGGETQYF
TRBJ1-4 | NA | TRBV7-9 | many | TGTGCCAGCAGCTTAGCGGGTCCAACTAATGAAAAACTGTTTTTT | CASSLAGPTNEKLFF
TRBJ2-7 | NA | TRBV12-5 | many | TGTGCTAGTGGTTTGGTCGACGAGCAGTACTTC | CASGLVDEQYF
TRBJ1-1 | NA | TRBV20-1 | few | TGCAGTGCTCCCGGGGCCTACGCGAACACTGAAGCTTTCTTT | CSAPGAYANTEAFF